This record looks at one T cell receptor beta chain sequence and its context. These data belong to a study of cytomegalovirus exposure and HLA in healthy donors. Healthy bone marrow donors made up the donor group. Primers included in the PCR were 60 Vbeta and 13 Jbeta primers. TCRdb's copy holds only in-frame clones and misses some; the assay was immunoSEQ multiplex PCR. This repertoire shows some 150,000 clones, more than 65% found once; its top ten account for 1.5% to 2%. Germline lookup yields CDR1 SNHLY and CDR2 FYNNEI. This CDR3 is built from 11 residues. J is TRBJ2-5 and V is TRBV2; D gene unclear. The J call could be wrong; TRBJ2-7 is a better fit for the DNA end. The specimen was PBMCs. The receptor comes from a woman younger than 45 in good health and CMV-seronegative. CDR3 coding DNA: TGTGCCAGCAGGTCAAGCTACGAGCAGTACTTC. This gives the protein CASRSSYEQYF.